This is a list of T cell receptor beta chains from one sample in a study of molecular identifiers for immune sequencing clone quantification. TCRdb redid the calling of the PCR reads with MiXCR, one entry per CDR3 protein. The sample carries 400,000 to 600,000 distinct CDR3 sequences, 20% to 25% recorded once. Material for sequencing was naive CD8+ T cells from blood, with Jurkat cell RNA spiked in. The receptors come from a human donor in good health. Some libraries in this study had Jurkat cell RNA spiked in. Each CDR3 is given with its conserved first and last residue. A D gene is named only where the DNA matches it firmly. Size tells how often a clone was seen (once, few, many) or the class of an expanded clone, and some rows leave it out.

v_call: TRBV19; clone_size: many; d_call: TRBD2; j_call: TRBJ2-7; cdr3_nt: TGTGCCACTAAACAGGGACTAGCGTACTCCTACGAGCAGTACTTC; cdr3_aa: CATKQGLAYSYEQYF
v_call: TRBV29-1; clone_size: NA; d_call: TRBD2; j_call: TRBJ2-1; cdr3_nt: TGCAGCGCAAGCGGGGGCGAGAGGGATGAGCAGTTCTTC; cdr3_aa: CSASGGERDEQFF
v_call: TRBV3-1; clone_size: many; d_call: NA; j_call: TRBJ1-1; cdr3_nt: TGTGCCAGCAGCCAAGATCTGGGCACCGAAGCTTTCTTT; cdr3_aa: CASSQDLGTEAFF
v_call: TRBV7-6; clone_size: NA; d_call: NA; j_call: TRBJ1-1; cdr3_nt: TGTGCCAGCGGCCCGGGACATCTGACTGAAGCTTTCTTT; cdr3_aa: CASGPGHLTEAFF
v_call: TRBV6-6; clone_size: few; d_call: TRBD1; j_call: TRBJ1-1; cdr3_nt: TGTGCCAGCAGGACAGGGATTTACACTGAAGCTTTCTTT; cdr3_aa: CASRTGIYTEAFF
v_call: TRBV14; clone_size: NA; d_call: NA; j_call: TRBJ1-2; cdr3_nt: TGTGCCAGCAGCCAAGATTGGGCGGACTATGGCTACACCTTC; cdr3_aa: CASSQDWADYGYTF
v_call: TRBV7-9; clone_size: many; d_call: NA; j_call: TRBJ1-1; cdr3_nt: TGTGCCAGCAGCGGACTGCCGGGACTACTAAAAACCGGTTATTTCTTT; cdr3_aa: CASSGLPGLLKTGYFF
v_call: TRBV6-6; clone_size: NA; d_call: NA; j_call: TRBJ1-3; cdr3_nt: TGTGCCAGCAGACAGGACTCTGGAAACACCATATATTTT; cdr3_aa: CASRQDSGNTIYF
v_call: TRBV10-2; clone_size: few; d_call: NA; j_call: TRBJ2-7; cdr3_nt: TGCGCCAGCAGCCTAGATTCGAGGGAGCAGTACTTC; cdr3_aa: CASSLDSREQYF
v_call: TRBV19; clone_size: NA; d_call: NA; j_call: TRBJ2-5; cdr3_nt: TGTGCCAGTAGTCCTAAAACTACTATTATTCCTTACCAAGAGACCCAGTACTTC; cdr3_aa: CASSPKTTIIPYQETQYF
v_call: TRBV7-2; clone_size: NA; d_call: TRBD2; j_call: TRBJ2-3; cdr3_nt: TGTGCCAGCAGCTTAAAGTGGTTTGGGCGGGAGAGCACAGATACGCAGTATTTT; cdr3_aa: CASSLKWFGRESTDTQYF
v_call: TRBV3-1; clone_size: few; d_call: NA; j_call: TRBJ2-5; cdr3_nt: TGTGCCAGCAGCGCAGGGGCCCGAGCGGTACAAGAGACCCAGTACTTC; cdr3_aa: CASSAGARAVQETQYF
v_call: TRBV28; clone_size: few; d_call: TRBD2; j_call: TRBJ2-5; cdr3_nt: TGTGCCAGCAGTTGGTTAGCGGGAGAGGGAGAGACCCAGTACTTC; cdr3_aa: CASSWLAGEGETQYF
v_call: TRBV4-3; clone_size: few; d_call: NA; j_call: TRBJ2-7; cdr3_nt: TGCGCCAGCAGCCAAGATACCGGCCCGGCCTACGAGCAGTACTTC; cdr3_aa: CASSQDTGPAYEQYF
v_call: TRBV13; clone_size: many; d_call: TRBD2; j_call: TRBJ2-7; cdr3_nt: TGTGCCAGCAGCCCTCAGAGCGGGGCCGAGCAGTACTTC; cdr3_aa: CASSPQSGAEQYF
v_call: TRBV27; clone_size: many; d_call: TRBD1; j_call: TRBJ2-3; cdr3_nt: TGTGCCAGCAGCAAGCAGGGGGCCCTTATAGCGCAGTATTTT; cdr3_aa: CASSKQGALIAQYF
v_call: TRBV27; clone_size: NA; d_call: NA; j_call: TRBJ1-6; cdr3_nt: TGTGCCAGCAGTTCCCCGCCTTATTCACCCCTCCACTTT; cdr3_aa: CASSSPPYSPLHF
v_call: TRBV5-1; clone_size: few; d_call: TRBD2; j_call: TRBJ2-3; cdr3_nt: TGCGCCAGCAGCTTGGAGGCGGGAGGCACAGATACGCAGTATTTT; cdr3_aa: CASSLEAGGTDTQYF
v_call: TRBV7-9; clone_size: many; d_call: NA; j_call: TRBJ2-3; cdr3_nt: TGTGCCAGCAGCCCCTTGGGGGCGAGAGATACGCAGTATTTT; cdr3_aa: CASSPLGARDTQYF
v_call: TRBV11-2; clone_size: many; d_call: NA; j_call: TRBJ2-1; cdr3_nt: TGTGCCAGCAGCTTAAGTCTCCATGAGCAGTTCTTC; cdr3_aa: CASSLSLHEQFF
v_call: TRBV7-9; clone_size: few; d_call: TRBD2; j_call: TRBJ2-7; cdr3_nt: TGTGCCAGCAGCCCCCGCTCGTCGGGAGGCCCTCCCTACGAGCAGTACTTC; cdr3_aa: CASSPRSSGGPPYEQYF
v_call: TRBV6-2/TRBV6-3; clone_size: NA; d_call: NA; j_call: TRBJ2-3; cdr3_nt: TGTGCCAGCAGTTCTGTCGGGGGTAGCACAGATACGCAGTATTTT; cdr3_aa: CASSSVGGSTDTQYF
v_call: TRBV30; clone_size: many; d_call: NA; j_call: TRBJ2-3; cdr3_nt: TGTGCCTGGGGTGGGGGGCCGGGAGATACGCAGTATTTT; cdr3_aa: CAWGGGPGDTQYF
v_call: TRBV7-6; clone_size: many; d_call: NA; j_call: TRBJ2-2; cdr3_nt: TGTGCCAGCTCTGGACGCTGGAACACCGGGGAGCTGTTTTTT; cdr3_aa: CASSGRWNTGELFF
v_call: TRBV6-2/TRBV6-3; clone_size: NA; d_call: NA; j_call: TRBJ2-7; cdr3_nt: TGTGCCAGCAGTTACTGGGACATGACCTCCTACGAGCAGTACTTC; cdr3_aa: CASSYWDMTSYEQYF
v_call: TRBV5-5; clone_size: few; d_call: TRBD2; j_call: TRBJ2-7; cdr3_nt: TGTGCCAGCAGCTTGGCCCCGGCGGGGGACTACTACGAGCAGTACTTC; cdr3_aa: CASSLAPAGDYYEQYF
v_call: TRBV12-3/TRBV12-4; clone_size: many; d_call: NA; j_call: TRBJ1-1; cdr3_nt: TGTGCCAGCAGCTCTTCCCGGGGCCCTAGATTGAACACTGAAGCTTTCTTT; cdr3_aa: CASSSSRGPRLNTEAFF
v_call: TRBV4-1; clone_size: NA; d_call: TRBD2; j_call: TRBJ2-5; cdr3_nt: TGCGCCAGCAGCCAAGACGGGACTAGGGAAGAGACCCAGTACTTC; cdr3_aa: CASSQDGTREETQYF
v_call: TRBV29-1; clone_size: few; d_call: TRBD2; j_call: TRBJ2-1; cdr3_nt: TGCAGCGTTGAATTCTGGGGGTCTAGCGGGAAGGAGCAGTTCTTC; cdr3_aa: CSVEFWGSSGKEQFF
v_call: TRBV15; clone_size: few; d_call: TRBD1; j_call: TRBJ2-5; cdr3_nt: TGTGCCACCAGCCCGACTCGCTTGACAGGGGTGGGCCTTCAGTACCAAGAGACCCAGTACTTC; cdr3_aa: CATSPTRLTGVGLQYQETQYF
v_call: TRBV12-3/TRBV12-4; clone_size: NA; d_call: TRBD2; j_call: TRBJ2-3; cdr3_nt: TGTGCCAGCATAACCCGCCGACTAGCGGGTAAAATCACAGATACGCAGTATTTT; cdr3_aa: CASITRRLAGKITDTQYF
v_call: TRBV4-1; clone_size: many; d_call: NA; j_call: TRBJ2-7; cdr3_nt: TGCGCCAGCAGCCAAGCCCGACATTACGAGCAGTACTTC; cdr3_aa: CASSQARHYEQYF
v_call: TRBV5-1; clone_size: NA; d_call: TRBD1; j_call: TRBJ2-7; cdr3_nt: TGCGCCAGCAACCCGCATACTCCCGGGACAGGGGGCGTTGGGTCCTACGAGCAGTACTTC; cdr3_aa: CASNPHTPGTGGVGSYEQYF
v_call: TRBV30; clone_size: many; d_call: NA; j_call: TRBJ2-5; cdr3_nt: TGTGCCTGGAGTGTCTTATCAGGGTTAGAGACCCAGTACTTC; cdr3_aa: CAWSVLSGLETQYF
v_call: TRBV6-1; clone_size: few; d_call: NA; j_call: TRBJ2-5; cdr3_nt: TGTGCCAGCAGTGAAGAGCCGGGGGCCCAGGCAGAGAGCCAGTACTTC; cdr3_aa: CASSEEPGAQAESQYF
v_call: TRBV12-3/TRBV12-4; clone_size: few; d_call: NA; j_call: TRBJ1-2; cdr3_nt: TGTGCCAGCAGTCCACGGGCAGGGGAGCCTAATGGCTACACCTTC; cdr3_aa: CASSPRAGEPNGYTF
v_call: TRBV13; clone_size: NA; d_call: TRBD2; j_call: TRBJ2-5; cdr3_nt: TGTGCCAGCAGCTTAACGACTAGCGGAAAGCCCGCTGAAGAGACCCAGTACTTC; cdr3_aa: CASSLTTSGKPAEETQYF
v_call: TRBV7-9; clone_size: many; d_call: NA; j_call: TRBJ2-3; cdr3_nt: TGTGCCAGCAGCTTAGCGGAGGCCCCTGGCACAGATACGCAGTATTTT; cdr3_aa: CASSLAEAPGTDTQYF
v_call: TRBV19; clone_size: many; d_call: NA; j_call: TRBJ2-5; cdr3_nt: TGTGCCAGTACAAGTCTGGGCGGCCAAGAGACCCAGTACTTC; cdr3_aa: CASTSLGGQETQYF
v_call: TRBV7-8; clone_size: many; d_call: TRBD2; j_call: TRBJ2-1; cdr3_nt: TGTGCCAGCAGCCCCCTTAGCGGGGCCAACAATGAGCAGTTCTTC; cdr3_aa: CASSPLSGANNEQFF
v_call: TRBV6-5; clone_size: few; d_call: NA; j_call: TRBJ2-2; cdr3_nt: TGTGCCAGCAGTTACGTCAGCGGCGGGGTCGAGCTGTTTTTT; cdr3_aa: CASSYVSGGVELFF
v_call: TRBV4-1; clone_size: NA; d_call: NA; j_call: TRBJ1-1; cdr3_nt: TGCGCCAGCAGCCAACAAAGGAACACTGAAGCTTTCTTT; cdr3_aa: CASSQQRNTEAFF
v_call: TRBV4-1; clone_size: NA; d_call: TRBD2; j_call: TRBJ2-7; cdr3_nt: TGCGCCAGCAGCCACCTGACTAGCGGGGGCCCCGGAGGCTACGAGCAGTACTTC; cdr3_aa: CASSHLTSGGPGGYEQYF
v_call: TRBV4-3; clone_size: many; d_call: NA; j_call: TRBJ1-2; cdr3_nt: TGCGCCAGCAGCCAGGGAGCCGGGACGGGGAACTATGGCTACACCTTC; cdr3_aa: CASSQGAGTGNYGYTF
v_call: TRBV2; clone_size: many; d_call: NA; j_call: TRBJ1-1; cdr3_nt: TGTGCCAGCAGTGCGGAGGGCGGAGGGACTGAAGCTTTCTTT; cdr3_aa: CASSAEGGGTEAFF
v_call: TRBV5-3; clone_size: few; d_call: TRBD2; j_call: TRBJ2-7; cdr3_nt: TGTGCCAGCAGCTTGGGGGGGTTCGGCGAGCAGTACTTC; cdr3_aa: CASSLGGFGEQYF
v_call: TRBV20-1; clone_size: NA; d_call: TRBD1; j_call: TRBJ2-5; cdr3_nt: TGCAGTGCTGGGGACAGGCGCGTTTCGGAGACCCAGTACTTC; cdr3_aa: CSAGDRRVSETQYF
v_call: TRBV11-2; clone_size: NA; d_call: NA; j_call: TRBJ1-1; cdr3_nt: TGTGCCAGCAGCTACGGCGGGGGCGGCACTGAAGCTTTCTTT; cdr3_aa: CASSYGGGGTEAFF
v_call: TRBV7-9; clone_size: NA; d_call: NA; j_call: TRBJ2-7; cdr3_nt: TGTGCCAGCAGCTTCTGGGGATACGAGCAGTACTTC; cdr3_aa: CASSFWGYEQYF
v_call: TRBV4-1; clone_size: many; d_call: NA; j_call: TRBJ1-6; cdr3_nt: TGCGCCAGCAGCCAAACCGGGGCCTATAATTCACCCCTCCACTTT; cdr3_aa: CASSQTGAYNSPLHF
v_call: TRBV4-2; clone_size: many; d_call: TRBD2; j_call: TRBJ2-7; cdr3_nt: TGTGCCAGCAGCCACCGGACTAGCGGGAGGTACGAGCAGTACTTC; cdr3_aa: CASSHRTSGRYEQYF
v_call: TRBV7-9; clone_size: NA; d_call: NA; j_call: TRBJ2-7; cdr3_nt: TGTGCCAGCAGCAACCCCGCGGCCGGTGGGGGGGCACGCTACGAGCAGTACTTC; cdr3_aa: CASSNPAAGGGARYEQYF
v_call: TRBV25-1; clone_size: few; d_call: NA; j_call: TRBJ1-1; cdr3_nt: TGTGCCAGCAGTACACAGATGAACACTGAAGCTTTCTTT; cdr3_aa: CASSTQMNTEAFF
v_call: TRBV20-1; clone_size: many; d_call: TRBD2; j_call: TRBJ2-7; cdr3_nt: TGCAGTGCTAGAGACCGGGCTAGCGGCACCTACGAGCAGTACTTC; cdr3_aa: CSARDRASGTYEQYF
v_call: TRBV4-3; clone_size: many; d_call: NA; j_call: TRBJ1-4; cdr3_nt: TGCGCCAGCAGCCCAGAAACTGCAACTAATGAAAAACTGTTTTTT; cdr3_aa: CASSPETATNEKLFF
v_call: TRBV6-2/TRBV6-3; clone_size: many; d_call: NA; j_call: TRBJ1-5; cdr3_nt: TGTGCCAGCAGTTATGGGGGGCTTCAGCCCCAGCATTTT; cdr3_aa: CASSYGGLQPQHF
v_call: TRBV7-9; clone_size: many; d_call: NA; j_call: TRBJ2-7; cdr3_nt: TGTGCCAGCAGCTTGGGCTGGACGGAGGAGCAGTACTTC; cdr3_aa: CASSLGWTEEQYF
v_call: TRBV6-5; clone_size: NA; d_call: TRBD2; j_call: TRBJ2-3; cdr3_nt: TGTGCCAGCAGTCCTACTAGCGGGGCCACAGATACGCAGTATTTT; cdr3_aa: CASSPTSGATDTQYF
v_call: TRBV28; clone_size: many; d_call: NA; j_call: TRBJ1-4; cdr3_nt: TGTGCCAGCAGTTTAGGTCGCGGTGAACAAGAAAAACTGTTTTTT; cdr3_aa: CASSLGRGEQEKLFF
v_call: TRBV6-2/TRBV6-3; clone_size: NA; d_call: TRBD1; j_call: TRBJ1-5; cdr3_nt: TGTGCCAGCAGTTTCGACAGGGAAAGATTTTATAGCAATCAGCCCCAGCATTTT; cdr3_aa: CASSFDRERFYSNQPQHF